A single sample is the source of the 30 T cell receptor beta chains below, sequenced in a study of cytomegalovirus exposure and HLA in healthy donors. Primers included in the PCR were 60 Vbeta and 13 Jbeta primers. Here immunoSEQ multiplex PCR was the method, and the copy in TCRdb shows in-frame clones only, minus some. Of about 130,000 clones in the sample, about 80% were seen once. The sequencing input was PBMCs. These receptors were collected from a young man in good health and CMV-seronegative.

J is TRBJ1-1 and V is TRBV28; 7 positions agree with TRBD1. Germline CDR1 MDHEN, CDR2 SYDVKM. V shed 9 bases, J shed 0 bases, and the junction held 4 bases outside the gene matches. This CDR3 has 13 residues. The CDR3 reads CASAGQLNTEAFF. The CDR3 DNA sequence: TGTGCCAGTGCGGGACAGTTGAACACTGAAGCTTTCTTT.

J is TRBJ2-2 and V is TRBV27, with 7 bases matching TRBD2. The CDR3 is 13 amino acids. The junction had 5 bases not matched to a gene; V was cut back by 10 bases and J by 3 bases. The germline V gene encodes CDR1 MNHEY and CDR2 SMNVEV (reference sequence). Here the CDR3 DNA reads TGTGCCACCCAAGCGGGGTACACCGGGGAGCTGTTTTTT. The encoded protein is CATQAGYTGELFF.

The gene calls are TRBV29-1 and TRBJ1-1; D is undetermined. Germline CDR1 reads SQVTM; CDR2 reads ANQGSEA. CDR3 length: 11 amino acids. V was shortened by 3 bases and J by 1 base, with 3 bases between the two germline ends. The CDR3 DNA is TGCAGCGTTGACAGGAACACTGAAGCTTTCTTT. Translated: CSVDRNTEAFF.

This clone was counted between two and nine times. The chain has TRBV27 and TRBJ2-2, with a possible D match to TRBD1 (5 bases). The germline gives CDR1 MNHEY, CDR2 SMNVEV (reference sequence). The CDR3 totals 17 residues. Trimming cost V 0 bases and J 7 bases, with 18 bases left between them. In DNA, the CDR3 is TGTGCCAGCAGTTTATCATCCCTTTTGGGCAGGGACGGGGAGCTGTTTTTT. Translating it yields CASSLSSLLGRDGELFF.

J is TRBJ1-2 and V is TRBV6-5; possibly TRBD1 for D (5 bases). The V end was cut by 8 bases, the J end by 7 bases, with 17 bases between. The CDR3 contains 13 residues. Germline CDR1 and CDR2: MNHEY and SVGAGI. CDR3 in amino acids: CASCLAGGGGYTF. CDR3 in DNA: TGTGCCAGCTGCCTCGCCGGGGGAGGTGGCTACACCTTC.

The chain is built from TRBV11-2 and TRBJ2-7, with 7 bases identical to TRBD2. The CDR3 contains 14 residues. CDR1 is SGHAT and CDR2 is FQNNGV in the germline V gene. Trimming removed 9 bases from V and 0 bases from J; junction bases left unmatched: 8. The CDR3: CASFGGRISYEQYF. The CDR3 DNA reads as TGTGCCAGTTTCGGCGGGAGAATCTCCTACGAGCAGTACTTC. Full variable domain (missing parts from reference TRBV11-2 and TRBJ2-7): EAGVAQSPRYKIIEKRQSVAFWCNPISGHATLYWYQQILGQGPKLLIQFQNNGVVDDSQLPKDRFSAERLKGVDSTLKIQPAKLEDSAVYLCASFGGRISYEQYFGPGTRLTVT.

This clone was counted between two and nine times. The chain couples TRBV4-1 to TRBJ2-3, with 8 bases fitting TRBD2. V shed 4 bases and J 0 bases; nucleotides not matched to a gene: 3. Germline V gene sequence: CDR1 MGHRA, CDR2 YSYEKL. The CDR3 has 15 residues. The CDR3 loop is CASSLSGKSTDTQYF. In DNA, the CDR3 is TGCGCCAGCAGCCTTAGCGGGAAGAGCACAGATACGCAGTATTTT.

The chain links TRBV7-6 to TRBJ2-1; 7 nucleotides align to TRBD1. With V trimmed by 5 bases and J by 0 bases, 7 bases remained unmatched. This CDR3 is built from 16 residues. The germline V gene has CDR1 SGHVS and CDR2 FNYEAQ. Written as DNA, the CDR3 is TGTGCCAGCAGCCGTAGGGACAGTCGCTCCTACAATGAGCAGTTCTTC. As protein: CASSRRDSRSYNEQFF.

This sequence joins TRBV18 and TRBJ1-6, with D possibly being TRBD1 (6 bases). The V and J ends lost 3 bases and 9 bases respectively, with 15 bases between them. CDR3 size: 15 residues. The germline V gene has CDR1 KGHSH and CDR2 LQKENI. CDR3: CASSPPQGSGSPLHF. The CDR3 nucleotides are TGTGCCAGCTCACCGCCACAGGGTTCTGGTTCACCCCTCCACTTT.

This chain uses TRBV28 with TRBJ1-2; TRBD1 agrees at 10 bases. Germline CDR1 is MDHEN and CDR2 is SYDVKM. With 7 bases clipped from V and 8 bases from J, the junction kept 13 bases outside the gene matches. The CDR3 runs to 15 residues. DNA of the CDR3: TGTGCCAGCAATAGTAGGGACAGGGGAGGCTTCGGCTACACCTTC. Translating gives CASNSRDRGGFGYTF.

J is TRBJ2-4 and V is TRBV27, with 9 bases aligning to TRBD1. J gave up 8 bases and V 2 bases, and 10 bases lay outside the gene matches. Germline assignment: CDR1 MNHEY and CDR2 SMNVEV (reference sequence). The CDR3 has 16 residues. The CDR3 bases are TGTGCCAGCAGTTTAGCCGCCGGGACAGGGTTCGACATTCAGTACTTC. It encodes CASSLAAGTGFDIQYF.

The chain couples TRBV30 to TRBJ2-2; 15 nucleotides line up with TRBD2. Per germline, CDR1 GTSNPN and CDR2 SVGIG (reference sequence). CDR3 size: 14 residues. The ends lost 7 bases at V and 4 bases at J; junction bases unmatched: 1. CDR3 in DNA: TGTGCCTCGGGACTAGCGGGGGGCACCGGGGAGCTGTTTTTT. This codes for CASGLAGGTGELFF.

The J gene is TRBJ2-5, the V gene TRBV7-2, with 8 nucleotides matching TRBD1. The DNA matches TRBJ2-7 better at its end, which makes the J call doubtful. The CDR3 spans 16 residues. The germline gives CDR1 SGHTA, CDR2 FQGNSA. The CDR3, as DNA: TGTGCCAGCAGTTTCTCGGGGACAGGCAGATCCTACGAGCAGTACTTC. It translates to CASSFSGTGRSYEQYF.

The CDR3 DNA is TGTGCCAGCTCACCACCGCCAGTGGCGGGAGGACCAAAAGAGACCCAGTACTTC. This translates into CASSPPPVAGGPKETQYF. The genes are TRBV18 and TRBJ2-5; TRBD2 matches at 8 bases. The CDR3 consists of 18 residues. The V gene's germline CDR1 is KGHSH and CDR2 LQKENI. J was trimmed by 3 bases and V by 0 bases; bases with no gene match: 12.

A few counts support this clone. This rearrangement joins TRBV11-2 to TRBJ2-7, with 8 bases fitting TRBD2. The length of the CDR3 is 19 residues. Germline trimming cut 5 bases from V and 5 bases from J; bases unmatched to any gene: 23. The V gene's germline CDR1 is SGHAT and CDR2 FQNNGV. CDR3 nucleotides: TGTGCCAGCAGCCGATCATTGGCAGGGTACGGGCTAGCGGGCAACGAGCAGTACTTC. Translating it yields CASSRSLAGYGLAGNEQYF.

V is TRBV19 and J is TRBJ2-7, with TRBD1 matching over 7 bases. Germline CDR1 reads LNHDA; CDR2 reads SQIVND (reference sequence). The CDR3 sequence is 14 residues long. After removal of 3 bases from V and 5 bases from J, the junction contained 7 bases not matched to a gene. CDR3 sequence: CASSIQDRVHEQYF. CDR3 sequence (DNA): TGTGCCAGTAGTATTCAAGACAGGGTCCACGAGCAGTACTTC.

The V gene is TRBV6-5, the J gene TRBJ2-5; maybe TRBD2 (5 bases). Near its end, the DNA agrees better with TRBJ2-7, so the J call may be wrong. Germline V lookup: CDR1 MNHEY, CDR2 SVGAGI. This CDR3 region has 14 residues. The CDR3 DNA sequence: TGTGCCAGCAGTTATGGAGGCGCACCGGACGAGCAGTACTTC. It yields the protein CASSYGGAPDEQYF.

The chain links TRBV5-8 to TRBJ2-7; D is ambiguous. Trimming stripped 9 bases from V and 3 bases from J, with 7 bases between. CDR3 length equals 10 residues. Germline lookup yields CDR1 SGHTS and CDR2 YDEGEE. The CDR3 loop reads CAKTDYEQYV. The CDR3 DNA sequence: TGTGCCAAAACAGACTACGAGCAGTACGTC.

CDR3: CASSSTLLAGGEQFF. The CDR3, as DNA: TGTGCCAGCAGCTCCACGCTACTAGCGGGAGGTGAGCAGTTCTTC. V and J are TRBV5-4 and TRBJ2-1; 12 nucleotides match TRBD2. With V trimmed by 3 bases and J by 9 bases, 7 bases remained unmatched. CDR3 length: 15 residues. Per germline, CDR1 SGHNT and CDR2 YYREEE (reference sequence).

The chain joins TRBV6-4 to TRBJ2-2, with TRBD2 as a possible D gene (6 bases). From germline, CDR1 is MRHNA and CDR2 SNTAGT. The CDR3 is 16 amino acids. V was cut by 0 bases and J by 5 bases, with 13 bases left in between. The DNA for the CDR3 is TGTGCCAGCAGTGACTCGATGATCGGGGGAACCGGGGAGCTGTTTTTT. This gives the protein CASSDSMIGGTGELFF.

The rearrangement links TRBV6-1 to TRBJ2-5, with 12 bases fitting TRBD2. CDR1 and CDR2 from the germline V gene are MNHNS and SASEGT. This CDR3 spans 15 amino acids. V shed 4 bases, J shed 1 base, and the junction held 1 base outside the gene matches. CDR3 coding DNA: TGTGCCAGCAGTGGGACTAGCGGGACCCAAGAGACCCAGTACTTC. Translation gives CASSGTSGTQETQYF.

The chain has TRBV28 and TRBJ1-2; no clear D. With 7 bases removed from V and 5 bases from J, the gap between germline ends came to 8 bases. From germline, CDR1 is MDHEN and CDR2 SYDVKM. The CDR3 contains 11 residues. The CDR3 DNA sequence: TGTGCCAGCAACGGCGGATATGGCTACACCTTC. Protein product: CASNGGYGYTF.

This clone has only one observation. The CDR3 nucleotides are TGTGCCTGGACTCGTGGAGCGGGTCGAACCCATGAGCAGTTCTTC. Its translation is CAWTRGAGRTHEQFF. V usage is TRBV30 and J usage is TRBJ2-1, with D tentatively TRBD2 (6 bases). V was clipped by 4 bases and J by 8 bases, with 21 bases between them. CDR1 and CDR2 (germline): GTSNPN, SVGIG (reference sequence). The CDR3 spans 15 residues.

The V gene is TRBV27, the J gene TRBJ2-1, with 9 positions matching TRBD2. Germline CDR1 is MNHEY and CDR2 is SMNVEV (reference sequence). Germline trimming cut 1 base from V and 9 bases from J; bases unmatched to any gene: 1. The CDR3 runs to 13 residues. The CDR3 DNA sequence: TGTGCCAGCAGTTTATTAGCGGGAGTTGAGCAGTTCTTC. Translation: CASSLLAGVEQFF.

The chain combines TRBV6-1 with TRBJ2-1; 7 bases are a match to TRBD2. CDR1 and CDR2 (germline): MNHNS, SASEGT. V dropped 3 bases and J dropped 8; count of bases not matched to a gene: 13. The CDR3 extends over 16 amino acids. In DNA, the CDR3 is TGTGCCAGCAGTGACGGGGCGGGAGCCTCCTTAGATGAGCAGTTCTTC. The encoded protein is CASSDGAGASLDEQFF.

In this sample, this clone turned up once. The chain links TRBV7-2 to TRBJ1-2, with D possibly being TRBD1 (5 bases). The germline V gene has CDR1 SGHTA and CDR2 FQGNSA. This CDR3 has 13 amino acids. Between the trimmed V and J ends, which lost 5 bases and 3 bases, there was a span of 10 bases. The CDR3: CASSPATDYGYTF. DNA for the CDR3: TGTGCCAGCAGCCCAGCGACAGACTATGGCTACACCTTC.

This chain's CDR3 is CATKSVAQNEKLFF. The CDR3 nucleotides are TGTGCCACCAAGAGCGTCGCCCAGAATGAAAAACTGTTTTTT. The chain carries TRBV27 and TRBJ1-4; D not resolved. V was clipped by 10 bases and J by 5 bases, with 17 bases between them. This CDR3 has 14 residues. CDR1 and CDR2 from the germline V gene are MNHEY and SMNVEV (reference sequence).

This rearrangement joins TRBV27 to TRBJ2-5, with D possibly matching TRBD2 (5 bases). Gene TRBJ2-7 matches the end of the DNA better, so the J call may be wrong. The germline V gene has CDR1 MNHEY and CDR2 SMNVEV (reference sequence). The CDR3 loop spans 14 amino acids. For the CDR3, the DNA is TGTGCCAGCAGTTTTGGGCTAGCAGACTACGAGCAGTACTTC. Translation gives CASSFGLADYEQYF.

This rearrangement joins TRBV13 to TRBJ1-2; TRBD1 might be the D (6 bases). V shed 5 bases and J shed 0 bases, with 13 bases lying between them. From germline, CDR1 is PRHDT and CDR2 FYEKMQ (reference sequence). There are 15 residues in the CDR3. The CDR3 is CASSHRTASNYGYTF. CDR3 nucleotide sequence: TGTGCCAGCAGCCACCGGACAGCTTCTAACTATGGCTACACCTTC.

The V call is TRBV6-5, the J call TRBJ2-2; tentative D call: TRBD1 (5 bases). Per germline, CDR1 MNHEY and CDR2 SVGAGI. Trimming stripped 6 bases from V and 1 base from J, with 12 bases between. The CDR3 totals 15 residues. CDR3 nucleotides: TGTGCCAGCAGGGGGCCAACACAGAACACCGGGGAGCTGTTTTTT. Translating gives CASRGPTQNTGELFF.